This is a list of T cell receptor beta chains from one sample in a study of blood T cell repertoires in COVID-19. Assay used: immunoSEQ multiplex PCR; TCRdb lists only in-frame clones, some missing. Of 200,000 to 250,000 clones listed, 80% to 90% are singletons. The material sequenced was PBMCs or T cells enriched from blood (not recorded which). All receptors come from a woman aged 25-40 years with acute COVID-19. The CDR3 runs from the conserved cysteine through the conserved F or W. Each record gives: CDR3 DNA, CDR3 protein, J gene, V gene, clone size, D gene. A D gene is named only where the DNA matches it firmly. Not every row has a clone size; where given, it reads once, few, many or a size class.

TGTGCCAGCAGTGAATTACGGGGTGATACGCAGTATTTT	CASSELRGDTQYF	TRBJ2-3	TRBV6-1	-	-
TGTGCCAGCAGCGATGCACAGGGTCGGGGATCTGAAGCTTTCTTT	CASSDAQGRGSEAFF	TRBJ1-1	TRBV6-5	-	-
TGTGCCTGGAGTGGACAAGGCCCCATGTATGGTGGCTACACCTTC	CAWSGQGPMYGGYTF	TRBJ1-2	TRBV30	few	-
TGTGCCAGCACCCTCCACTCCGGGGGTGAAGCTTTCTTT	CASTLHSGGEAFF	TRBJ1-1	TRBV12-3/TRBV12-4	-	-
TGTGCCAGCAGCGAAGACAGGGTTCAAGAGACCCAGTACTTC	CASSEDRVQETQYF	TRBJ2-5	TRBV11-2	-	TRBD1
TGTGCCAGCAGCTTAGAACAGGGGGGCTCCCCTGAAGCTTTCTTT	CASSLEQGGSPEAFF	TRBJ1-1	TRBV7-6	-	TRBD1
TGTGCCAGCAGCTTGGACAGAAATCAGCCCCAGCATTTT	CASSLDRNQPQHF	TRBJ1-5	TRBV5-8	-	-
TGTGCCAGCAGCGCGGGACAGGGTGGCTTATATGGCTACACCTTC	CASSAGQGGLYGYTF	TRBJ1-2	TRBV7-6	-	TRBD1
TGTGCCAGCAGCCCTCGTCCCACAGGGGTAGCTTTCTTT	CASSPRPTGVAFF	TRBJ1-1	TRBV5-4	few	TRBD1
TGTGCCAGCAGTTCGGACTGGAACACTGAAGCTTTCTTT	CASSSDWNTEAFF	TRBJ1-1	TRBV27	-	-
TGTGCCAGCAGCTTAGGCACTAGCGGGGGCACAGATACGCAGTATTTT	CASSLGTSGGTDTQYF	TRBJ2-3	TRBV11-3	-	TRBD2
TGTGCCATCAGTGAGTCGCCAGGGGAAGATACGCAGTATTTT	CAISESPGEDTQYF	TRBJ2-3	TRBV10-3	few	-
TGTGCCAGCAGAGATAGGGACAGGGGCCTTAACTATGGCTACACCTTC	CASRDRDRGLNYGYTF	TRBJ1-2	TRBV2	-	TRBD1
TGCGCCAGCAGCATCGGACAGAACACTGAAGCTTTCTTT	CASSIGQNTEAFF	TRBJ1-1	TRBV5-1	-	-